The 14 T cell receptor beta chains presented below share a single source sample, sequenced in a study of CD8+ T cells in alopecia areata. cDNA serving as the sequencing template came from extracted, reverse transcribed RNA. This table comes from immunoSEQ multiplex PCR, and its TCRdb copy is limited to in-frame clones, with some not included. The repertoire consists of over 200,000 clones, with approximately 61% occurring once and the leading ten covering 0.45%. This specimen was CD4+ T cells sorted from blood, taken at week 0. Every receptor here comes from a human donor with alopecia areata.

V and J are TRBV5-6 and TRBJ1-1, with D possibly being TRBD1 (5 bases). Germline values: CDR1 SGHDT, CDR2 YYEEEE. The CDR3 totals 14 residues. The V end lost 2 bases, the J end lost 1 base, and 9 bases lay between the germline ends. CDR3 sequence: CASSFRQSNTEAFF. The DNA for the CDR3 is TGTGCCAGCAGCTTTCGACAGTCGAACACTGAAGCTTTCTTT.

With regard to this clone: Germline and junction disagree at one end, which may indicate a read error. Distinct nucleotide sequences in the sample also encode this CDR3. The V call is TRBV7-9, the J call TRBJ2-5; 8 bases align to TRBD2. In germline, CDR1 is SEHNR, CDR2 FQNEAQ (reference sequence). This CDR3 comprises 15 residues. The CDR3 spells CASSRRSGSGETQYF. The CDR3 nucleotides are TGTGCCAGCAGCCGAAGAAGCGGGAGCGGCGAGACCCAATACTTC.

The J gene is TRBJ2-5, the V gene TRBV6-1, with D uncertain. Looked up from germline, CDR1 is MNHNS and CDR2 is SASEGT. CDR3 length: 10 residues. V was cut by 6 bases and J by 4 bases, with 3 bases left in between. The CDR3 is CASSRETQYF. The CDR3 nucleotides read TGTGCCAGCAGCCGAGAGACCCAGTACTTC.

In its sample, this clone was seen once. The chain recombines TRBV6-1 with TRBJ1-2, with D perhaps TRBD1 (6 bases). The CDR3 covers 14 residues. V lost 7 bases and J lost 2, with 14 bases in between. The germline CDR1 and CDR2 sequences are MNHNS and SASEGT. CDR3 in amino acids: CASIGGGQNYGYTF. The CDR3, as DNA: TGTGCCAGCATAGGGGGAGGGCAGAACTATGGCTACACCTTC.

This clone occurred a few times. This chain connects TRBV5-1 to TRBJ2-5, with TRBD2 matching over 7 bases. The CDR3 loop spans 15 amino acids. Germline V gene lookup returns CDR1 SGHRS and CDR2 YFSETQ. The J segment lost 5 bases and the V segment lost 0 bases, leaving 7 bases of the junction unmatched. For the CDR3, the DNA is TGCGCCAGCAGCTTGGGATCGGGAGGCGGCGAGACCCAGTACTTC. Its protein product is CASSLGSGGGETQYF.

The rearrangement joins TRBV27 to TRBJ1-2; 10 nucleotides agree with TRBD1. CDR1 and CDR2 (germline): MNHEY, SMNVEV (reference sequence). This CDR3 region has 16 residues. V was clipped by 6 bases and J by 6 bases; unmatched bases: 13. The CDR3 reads CASRSLPTGTGDGYTF. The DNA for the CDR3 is TGTGCCAGCAGATCCCTCCCGACCGGGACAGGGGATGGCTACACCTTC.

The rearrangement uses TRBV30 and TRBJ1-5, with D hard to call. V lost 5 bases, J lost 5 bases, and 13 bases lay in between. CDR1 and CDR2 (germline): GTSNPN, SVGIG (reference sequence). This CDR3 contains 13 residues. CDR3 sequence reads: CAWQGQLDQPQHF. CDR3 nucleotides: TGTGCCTGGCAAGGGCAGCTCGATCAGCCCCAGCATTTT. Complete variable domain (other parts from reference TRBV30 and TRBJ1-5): SQTIHQWPATLVQPVGSPLSLECTVEGTSNPNLYWYRQAAGRGLQLLFYSVGIGQISSEVPQNLSASRPQDRQFILSSKKLLLSDSGFYLCAWQGQLDQPQHFGDGTRLSIL.

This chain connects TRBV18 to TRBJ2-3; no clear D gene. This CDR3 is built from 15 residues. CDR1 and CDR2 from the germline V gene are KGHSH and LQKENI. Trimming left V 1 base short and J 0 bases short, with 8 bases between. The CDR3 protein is CASSPRATSTDTQYF. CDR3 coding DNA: TGTGCCAGCTCACCACGTGCGACTAGCACAGATACGCAGTATTTT.

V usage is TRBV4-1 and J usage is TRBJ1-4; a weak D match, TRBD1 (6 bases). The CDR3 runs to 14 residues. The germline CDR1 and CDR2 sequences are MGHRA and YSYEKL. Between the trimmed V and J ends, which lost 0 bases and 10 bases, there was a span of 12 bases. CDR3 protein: CASSQEFGGGKLFF. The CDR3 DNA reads TGCGCCAGCAGCCAAGAGTTCGGGGGCGGAAAACTGTTTTTT.

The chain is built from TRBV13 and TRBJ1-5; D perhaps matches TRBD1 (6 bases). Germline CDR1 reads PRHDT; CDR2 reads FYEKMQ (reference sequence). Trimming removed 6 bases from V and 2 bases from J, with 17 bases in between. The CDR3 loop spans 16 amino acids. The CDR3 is CASSSNGRTGNQPQHF. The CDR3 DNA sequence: TGTGCCAGCAGTTCAAATGGTCGGACAGGCAATCAGCCCCAGCATTTT.

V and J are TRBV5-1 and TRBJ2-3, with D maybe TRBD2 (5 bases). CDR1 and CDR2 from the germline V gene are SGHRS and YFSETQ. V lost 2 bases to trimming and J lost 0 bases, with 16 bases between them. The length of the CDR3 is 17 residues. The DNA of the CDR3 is TGCGCCAGCAGCTTTGCCAGCGGCCGCACGAGCACAGATACGCAGTATTTT. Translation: CASSFASGRTSTDTQYF.

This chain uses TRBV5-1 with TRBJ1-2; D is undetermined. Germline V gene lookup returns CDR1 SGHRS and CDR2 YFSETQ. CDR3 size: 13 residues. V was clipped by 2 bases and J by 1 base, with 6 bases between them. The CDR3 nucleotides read TGCGCCAGCAGCTTACAGCATAACTATGGCTACACCTTC. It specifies CASSLQHNYGYTF.

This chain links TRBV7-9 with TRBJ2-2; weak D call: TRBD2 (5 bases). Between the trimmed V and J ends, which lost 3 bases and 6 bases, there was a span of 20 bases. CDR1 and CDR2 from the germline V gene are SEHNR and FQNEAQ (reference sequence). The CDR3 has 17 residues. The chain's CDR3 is CASSFRGPEGSAGELFF. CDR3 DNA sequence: TGTGCCAGCAGCTTTAGAGGACCCGAAGGGAGCGCCGGGGAGCTGTTTTTT.

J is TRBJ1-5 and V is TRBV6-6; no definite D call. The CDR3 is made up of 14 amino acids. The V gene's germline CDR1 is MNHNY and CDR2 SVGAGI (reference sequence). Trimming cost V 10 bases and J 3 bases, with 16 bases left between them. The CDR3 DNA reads TGTGCCACCAGGCCAGACCAAACCAATCAGCCCCAGCATTTT. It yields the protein CATRPDQTNQPQHF.